A single sample is the source of the 28 T cell receptor beta chains below, sequenced in a study of T cells in Graves' hyperthyroidism and ophthalmopathy. Regions amplified from RNA transcripts were the TCR beta CDR3 regions. The TCR CDR3 was amplified in a first-round RT-PCR using the HTBI primer set. MiXCR was run by TCRdb on the multiplex PCR reads, yielding one entry per CDR3 protein. The repertoire holds approximately 330,000 distinct CDR3 sequences, with approximately 13% as singletons. The sequencing sample was made of blood. These receptors all stem from a woman in her thirties or forties with Graves' ophthalmopathy.

This clonotype was counted at least ten times. The chain has TRBV24-1 and TRBJ2-3; D unresolved. This CDR3 has 16 residues. The germline V and J ends were trimmed by 0 bases and 0 bases, with 9 bases remaining between them. The germline V gene encodes CDR1 KGHDR and CDR2 SFDVKD. CDR3 coding DNA: TGTGCCACCAGTGATTTGCGCAGCGAGAGCACAGATACGCAGTATTTT. It translates to CATSDLRSESTDTQYF.

The chain combines TRBV5-8 with TRBJ2-3; D perhaps matches TRBD1 (6 bases). The CDR3 runs 14 residues. The V gene lost 0 bases and the J gene lost 2 bases, with 7 bases spanning the gap. CDR1 SGHTS and CDR2 YDEGEE come from the germline V gene. CDR3 in amino acids: CASSLGQVTDTQYF. In DNA, the CDR3 is TGTGCCAGCAGCTTGGGACAGGTCACAGATACGCAGTATTTT.

There are many counts of this clonotype. V usage is TRBV2 and J usage is TRBJ2-7; D remains ambiguous. This CDR3 is built from 12 residues. V gave up 3 bases and J gave up 9 bases, with 12 bases separating them. In germline, CDR1 is SNHLY, CDR2 FYNNEI. CDR3 residues: CASSEASVGQYF. CDR3 nucleotides: TGTGCCAGCAGTGAGGCGTCGGTGGGGCAGTACTTC.

This clonotype was observed at least ten times. The rearrangement links TRBV20-1 to TRBJ2-6; no definite D call. Germline CDR1 and CDR2: DFQATT and SNEGSKA (reference sequence). CDR3 length: 14 amino acids. V dropped 4 bases and J dropped 3 bases, with 10 bases sitting between them. The CDR3 nucleotides read TGCAGTGCTATCGAGGCTGGTGGGGCCAACGTCCTGACTTTC. Amino acid sequence: CSAIEAGGANVLTF.

With respect to this clonotype: Being one base from a much bigger clone, this may be a read error. The chain has TRBV20-1 and TRBJ2-3; tentatively, D is TRBD1 or TRBD2 (5 bases each). Germline CDR1 and CDR2: DFQATT and SNEGSKA (reference sequence). This CDR3 contains 14 residues. The CDR3 nucleotides are TGCGGTGCTAGAGGGGCTTATTACACAGATACGCAGTATTTT. Translating gives CGARGAYYTDTQYF.

This clonotype was picked up a small number of times. The chain couples TRBV5-6 to TRBJ2-1; 14 nucleotides line up with TRBD2. This CDR3 contains 17 residues. Looked up from germline, CDR1 is SGHDT and CDR2 is YYEEEE. Trimming cost V 3 bases and J 3 bases; bases outside gene matches: 5. CDR3 coding DNA: TGTGCCAGCAGCTCGCGGACTAGCGGGAGGTTCTACAATGAGCAGTTCTTC. It encodes CASSSRTSGRFYNEQFF.

This clonotype was counted ten times or more. The chain is built from TRBV6-6 and TRBJ1-2; D call uncertain. CDR1 is MNHNY and CDR2 is SVGAGI in the germline V gene (reference sequence). The CDR3 extends over 13 amino acids. The ends were cut back, 2 bases at V and 1 base at J, with 5 bases in the middle. The CDR3 reads CASSYEINYGYTF. CDR3 in DNA: TGTGCCAGCAGTTACGAGATTAACTATGGCTACACCTTC.

This clonotype was counted at least ten times. V usage is TRBV28 and J usage is TRBJ2-7, with D unresolved. The length of the CDR3 is 11 residues. V shed 3 bases and J shed 6 bases, with 6 bases lying between them. CDR1 and CDR2 (germline): MDHEN, SYDVKM. CDR3 protein: CASSFYREQYF. The CDR3 nucleotides read TGTGCCAGCAGTTTCTATCGCGAGCAGTACTTC.

A note on this clonotype: Being one base from a much bigger clone, this may be a read error. The V gene is TRBV19, the J gene TRBJ2-7, with 8 bases aligning to TRBD2. The CDR3 length is 15 residues. The junction had 10 bases not matched to a gene; V was cut back by 4 bases and J by 5 bases. The germline V gene encodes CDR1 LNHDA and CDR2 SQIVND (reference sequence). The CDR3 region has the DNA TGTGCCAGTAGTACCTCGGGGGGGGCCGCAAACGAGCAGTACTTC. Protein product: CASSTSGGAANEQYF.

This clonotype was recorded many times. The V call is TRBV11-2, the J call TRBJ2-7, with 13 bases matching TRBD2. CDR3 length: 16 amino acids. Trimming removed 1 base from V and 3 bases from J; junction bases left unmatched: 3. Germline assignment: CDR1 SGHAT and CDR2 FQNNGV. The CDR3: CASSLGGLAGVYEQYF. The CDR3, as DNA: TGTGCCAGCAGCTTAGGAGGACTAGCGGGAGTCTACGAGCAGTACTTC.

The V call is TRBV24-1, the J call TRBJ1-1, with D unresolved. The CDR3 totals 12 residues. The V gene's germline CDR1 is KGHDR and CDR2 SFDVKD. Trimming left V 0 bases short and J 11 bases short, with 9 bases between. The CDR3 DNA reads TGTGCCACCAGTGATTTGCGGGGTTCGGCTTTCTTT. It translates to CATSDLRGSAFF.

This clonotype occurred many times. The genes are TRBV15 and TRBJ1-5; D not certain. Trimming cost V 0 bases and J 0 bases, with 15 bases left between them. Germline V gene data show CDR1 as LNHNV and CDR2 as YYDKDF (reference sequence). The CDR3 has 18 amino acids. This CDR3 reads CATSRDLGGKYSNQPQHF. DNA for the CDR3: TGTGCCACCAGCAGAGATCTTGGAGGGAAATATAGCAATCAGCCCCAGCATTTT.

The rearrangement joins TRBV20-1 to TRBJ1-1, with D tentatively TRBD1 (6 bases). The germline CDR1 and CDR2 sequences are DFQATT and SNEGSKA (reference sequence). The CDR3 runs to 13 residues. V was cut by 6 bases and J by 4 bases, with 15 bases left in between. The CDR3 DNA reads as TGCAGTGCCTCACAGGGAGTCAGCACTGAAGCTTTCTTT. Translated, it gives CSASQGVSTEAFF.

This clonotype came up many times. The genes are TRBV6-1 and TRBJ2-7; 7 bases map to TRBD2. J lost 0 bases, V lost 4 bases, and 3 bases had no gene match. This CDR3 region has 14 residues. CDR1 is MNHNS and CDR2 is SASEGT in the germline V gene. The CDR3 spells CASSVSSGSYEQYF. CDR3 coding DNA: TGTGCCAGCAGTGTTTCTAGCGGCTCCTACGAGCAGTACTTC.

This clonotype has at least ten counts. V and J are TRBV2 and TRBJ1-1; no definite D call. CDR1 SNHLY and CDR2 FYNNEI come from the germline V gene. The CDR3 is 13 amino acids. Trimming cost V 7 bases and J 1 base, with 10 bases left between them. Here the CDR3 DNA reads TGTGCCAGCACGGGCGCGGGGAACACTGAAGCTTTCTTT. This gives the protein CASTGAGNTEAFF.

The table lists this clonotype with many counts. The gene calls are TRBV7-8 and TRBJ2-2, with D tentatively TRBD1 (6 bases). V lost 2 bases and J 7 bases, leaving 8 bases between the germline ends. The germline V gene encodes CDR1 SGHVS and CDR2 FQNEAQ. CDR3 length equals 13 residues. The CDR3 bases are TGTGCCAGCAGCTTACAGGGGCTCGGGGAGCTGTTTTTT. Amino acids: CASSLQGLGELFF.

The chain links TRBV11-3 to TRBJ2-7, with D unclear. Trimming took off 5 bases at V and 1 base at J, with 21 bases between the two ends. CDR1 and CDR2 from the germline V gene are SGHNT and YENEEA. The CDR3 loop spans 17 amino acids. The CDR3 nucleotides read TGTGCCAGCAGCCCGCACGGACGTCGACCAAAATCCTACGAGCAGTACTTC. Amino acid sequence: CASSPHGRRPKSYEQYF.

This clonotype was seen repeatedly, ten times or more. This rearrangement joins TRBV19 to TRBJ1-1; a weak D match, TRBD1 (6 bases). This CDR3 has 15 residues. In germline, CDR1 is LNHDA, CDR2 SQIVND (reference sequence). The ends were cut back, 7 bases at V and 5 bases at J, with 20 bases in the middle. CDR3 amino acids: CASKTRQGIRTEAFF. The CDR3, as DNA: TGTGCCAGTAAGACGAGGCAGGGGATCAGGACTGAAGCTTTCTTT.

The gene calls are TRBV5-1 and TRBJ1-4; no reliable D call. The CDR3 runs 13 residues. The germline gives CDR1 SGHRS, CDR2 YFSETQ. The ends were cut back, 5 bases at V and 2 bases at J, with 7 bases in the middle. CDR3 in amino acids: CASRASTNEKLFF. The CDR3 nucleotides read TGCGCCAGCAGGGCCAGTACTAATGAAAAACTGTTTTTT.

This clonotype has a handful of counts. The V gene is TRBV6-2 or TRBV6-3, the J gene TRBJ2-1; 12 nucleotides agree with TRBD2. Germline CDR1 and CDR2: MNHEY and SVGEGT. V trimming: 4 bases; J trimming: 7 bases; junction bases outside the gene matches: 11. This CDR3 has 17 residues. The CDR3 nucleotides read TGTGCCAGCAGTTCCACCCTAACTAGCGGGGGGCCAAATGAGCAGTTCTTC. It is translated as CASSSTLTSGGPNEQFF.

In its sample, this clonotype was seen a few times. V is TRBV29-1 and J is TRBJ1-5; D call uncertain. This CDR3 is 13 amino acids long. The germline V and J ends were trimmed by 7 bases and 3 bases, with 13 bases remaining between them. Germline V gene data show CDR1 as SQVTM and CDR2 as ANQGSEA. The CDR3 protein is CSASDGDNQPQHF. The DNA for the CDR3 is TGCAGCGCCTCAGACGGAGACAATCAGCCCCAGCATTTT.

The rearrangement joins TRBV7-9 to TRBJ1-1, with D hard to call. The germline gives CDR1 SEHNR, CDR2 FQNEAQ (reference sequence). Trimming pared 0 bases from V and 1 base from J, leaving 15 bases between. There are 17 residues in the CDR3. The CDR3 here is CASSLARGLQPNTEAFF. CDR3 bases: TGTGCCAGCAGCTTAGCGCGCGGACTCCAACCGAACACTGAAGCTTTCTTT.

This clonotype showed up many times. The J gene is TRBJ1-2, the V gene TRBV2; no clear D. The V gene's germline CDR1 is SNHLY and CDR2 FYNNEI. The V and J ends lost 6 bases and 7 bases respectively, with 15 bases between them. The CDR3 consists of 13 residues. For the CDR3, the DNA is TGTGCCAGCAGGGGAGATAGCAGATCTGGCTACACCTTC. Translated: CASRGDSRSGYTF.

This clonotype was seen a single time. The chain has TRBV20-1 and TRBJ1-4; TRBD1 aligns across 8 bases. The J segment lost 7 bases and the V segment lost 1 base, leaving 2 bases of the junction unmatched. CDR3 size: 13 residues. Germline CDR1 is DFQATT and CDR2 is SNEGSKA (reference sequence). CDR3 coding DNA: TGCAGTGCTAGAGGCAGGGGGCTTGAAAAACTGTTTTTT. As protein: CSARGRGLEKLFF.

This clonotype has only a few counts. The rearrangement joins TRBV7-6 to TRBJ2-2; TRBD1 matches at 10 bases. The germline gives CDR1 SGHVS, CDR2 FNYEAQ. The CDR3 extends over 20 amino acids. The V segment lost 2 bases and the J segment 2 bases; nucleotides outside the gene matches: 14. The CDR3 DNA is TGTGCCAGCAGCTTAAGAACATTGGGACAGGGGCCCATAAACACCGGGGAGCTGTTTTTT. Protein sequence: CASSLRTLGQGPINTGELFF.

This clonotype was seen repeatedly, ten times or more. The chain has TRBV27 and TRBJ1-5, with D possibly being TRBD1 (5 bases). The length of the CDR3 is 15 residues. Trimming removed 5 bases from V and 3 bases from J, with 14 bases in between. From germline, CDR1 is MNHEY and CDR2 SMNVEV (reference sequence). CDR3 in DNA: TGTGCCAGCAGTCGGCAACCTGGGACCAATCAGCCCCAGCATTTT. Translated, it gives CASSRQPGTNQPQHF.

This clonotype appeared many times. The V and J genes are TRBV20-1 and TRBJ2-3; TRBD2 aligns across 7 bases. The CDR3 length is 14 residues. V lost 7 bases to trimming and J lost 0 bases; unmatched junction nucleotides: 7. CDR1 and CDR2 (germline): DFQATT, SNEGSKA (reference sequence). The CDR3 loop reads CSVGEGPSTDTQYF. As DNA, the CDR3 is TGCAGTGTTGGGGAGGGCCCTAGCACAGATACGCAGTATTTT.

Ten or more counts support this clonotype. A junction boundary mismatches the germline segment, possibly from a read error. For the CDR3, the DNA is TGTGCCAGCACCCCGACAGGGGGCGGCTCCGACGAGCAGTACTTC. Translated, it gives CASTPTGGGSDEQYF. The rearrangement uses TRBV6-1 and TRBJ2-7, with 10 nucleotides matching TRBD1. The CDR3 runs 15 residues. Germline V gene lookup returns CDR1 MNHNS and CDR2 SASEGT.